This entry lists 32 T cell receptor beta chains sequenced from one sample in a study of CD8 T cells in Susac syndrome (dated by TCRdb to between 2018 and 2020). Library generation was performed with the immunoSEQ multiplex PCR assay. RNA was extracted using the RNeasy kit, and about 0.45 to 1 ug of the RNA was reverse transcribed with random hexamers. TCRdb's own reprocessing of the public reads used fastp at Q25 and MiXCR and kept productive beta chains. Entries that share a CDR3 protein sequence are merged under the most common genes and DNA. Recorded for this sample are around 150,000 distinct CDR3 sequences; approximately 95% of them occurred a single time. About 0.18% of the sample belongs to the ten largest clones. The sample consisted of CD8+ T cells from PBMCs. The receptor source for this set is a human donor with Susac syndrome.

V usage is TRBV12-3 or TRBV12-4 and J usage is TRBJ2-1; the match to TRBD2 covers 7 bases. The trim removed 5 bases at V and 0 bases at J, leaving 4 bases unmatched. The CDR3 loop spans 15 amino acids. The CDR3 loop reads CASSGEGPSYNEQFF. In nucleotides, the CDR3 is TGTGCCAGCAGTGGGGAGGGCCCCTCCTACAATGAGCAGTTCTTC.

This clonotype was picked up one time. The chain joins TRBV9 to TRBJ2-7, with D perhaps matching TRBD1 (6 bases). Germline CDR1 is SGDLS and CDR2 is YYNGEE. Trimming pared 4 bases from V and 0 bases from J, leaving 14 bases between. The CDR3 is made up of 15 amino acids. This CDR3 is CASSPWTESSYEQYF. DNA for the CDR3: TGTGCCAGCAGCCCCTGGACAGAAAGCTCCTACGAGCAGTACTTC.

Of note for this clonotype: One end of the junction is discordant with germline, which a read error may explain. V gene TRBV2 combines with J gene TRBJ2-7; D gene ambiguous. Germline CDR1 SNHLY, CDR2 FYNNEI. The CDR3 extends over 13 amino acids. The CDR3, as DNA: TGTGCCAGCAGCGAAGGCACCTACTACGAGCAGTACTTC. This encodes CASSEGTYYEQYF. The full variable domain, in which reference TRBV2 and TRBJ2-7 provide the parts outside the CDR3, is EPEVTQTPSHQVTQMGQEVILRCVPISNHLYFYWYRQILGQKVEFLVSFYNNEISEKSEIFDDQFSVERPDGSNFTLKIRSTKLEDSAMYFCASSEGTYYEQYFGPGTRLTVT.

This chain links TRBV6-1 with TRBJ2-6; a possible D gene is TRBD1 (6 bases). V dropped 6 bases and J dropped 0 bases, with 15 bases sitting between them. This CDR3 spans 17 amino acids. The germline gives CDR1 MNHNS, CDR2 SASEGT. The CDR3 region has the DNA TGTGCCAGCAGACAGGGACACCTGAGCTCTGGGGCCAACGTCCTGACTTTC. Protein sequence: CASRQGHLSSGANVLTF.

The count of this clonotype is one. The genes are TRBV13 and TRBJ2-6; D uncertain. Germline CDR1 is PRHDT and CDR2 is FYEKMQ (reference sequence). V shed 2 bases and J shed 0 bases, with 5 bases lying between them. The CDR3 consists of 15 residues. The chain's CDR3 is CASSLWGSGANVLTF. CDR3 bases: TGTGCCAGCAGCTTATGGGGCTCTGGGGCCAACGTCCTGACTTTC.

The DNA for the CDR3 is TGTGCCAGCAGTTTGCGGGTTAGCAATCAGCCCCAGCATTTT. Its translation: CASSLRVSNQPQHF. The gene calls are TRBV28 and TRBJ1-5, with D unresolved. CDR3 length equals 14 residues. The germline gives CDR1 MDHEN, CDR2 SYDVKM. V lost 3 bases and J lost 0, with 6 bases in between.

This sequence joins TRBV7-8 and TRBJ1-1; maybe TRBD1 (6 bases). The CDR3 extends over 15 amino acids. V was pared by 2 bases and J by 2 bases, with 12 bases between. In germline, CDR1 is SGHVS, CDR2 FQNEAQ. CDR3: CASSLYGQQNTEAFF. In nucleotides, the CDR3 is TGTGCCAGCAGCTTATACGGACAGCAAAACACTGAAGCTTTCTTT.

Only one count was recorded for this clonotype. DNA of the CDR3: TGTGCCAGCTCGGCTAGCGGGGCCTACGAGCAGTACTTC. This codes for CASSASGAYEQYF. V is TRBV6-1 and J is TRBJ2-7; 9 positions match TRBD2. This CDR3 is 13 amino acids long. V shed 8 bases and J 2 bases; nucleotides not matched to a gene: 4. The germline CDR1 and CDR2 sequences are MNHNS and SASEGT.

The CDR3 spells CASSQDPGTNQPQHF. The DNA for the CDR3 is TGTGCCAGCAGCCAAGATCCGGGAACCAATCAGCCCCAGCATTTT. J is TRBJ1-5 and V is TRBV3-1; D call uncertain. The V and J ends lost 0 bases and 3 bases respectively, with 9 bases between them. The CDR3 totals 15 residues. Germline CDR1 and CDR2: LGHDT and YNNKEL (reference sequence).

The rearrangement links TRBV29-1 to TRBJ1-4; D perhaps matches TRBD1 (6 bases). Trimming left V 6 bases short and J 2 bases short, with 10 bases between. CDR1 is SQVTM, CDR2 ANQGSEA, per germline. The CDR3 runs to 13 residues. The CDR3 sequence: CSVPTGTNEKLFF. CDR3 in DNA: TGCAGCGTCCCGACAGGCACTAATGAAAAACTGTTTTTT.

This clonotype appeared a single time. The chain recombines TRBV4-1 with TRBJ1-1; D uncertain. The CDR3 loop spans 13 amino acids. Germline V gene lookup returns CDR1 MGHRA and CDR2 YSYEKL. Between the trimmed V and J ends, which lost 4 bases and 3 bases, there was a span of 9 bases. As DNA, the CDR3 is TGCGCCAGCAGCCTTCCTGGGGACACTGAAGCTTTCTTT. Residues: CASSLPGDTEAFF.

The V call is TRBV3-1, the J call TRBJ1-6; D remains unclear. CDR1 and CDR2 (germline): LGHDT, YNNKEL (reference sequence). Trimming cost V 3 bases and J 7 bases, with 1 base left between them. This CDR3 comprises 11 residues. The CDR3 DNA is TGTGCCAGCAGCCAGAATTCACCCCTCCACTTT. This sequence encodes CASSQNSPLHF.

V gene TRBV27 combines with J gene TRBJ2-7, with TRBD2 matching over 9 bases. The length of the CDR3 is 15 residues. CDR1 and CDR2 from the germline V gene are MNHEY and SMNVEV (reference sequence). V was pared by 2 bases and J by 2 bases, with 4 bases of the junction left unmatched. The CDR3 bases are TGTGCCAGCAGTTTAGCGGGAGGGTTTCCCTACGAGCAGTACTTC. It encodes CASSLAGGFPYEQYF.

The rearrangement links TRBV9 to TRBJ2-1, with 12 bases fitting TRBD2. The J segment lost 8 bases and the V segment lost 5 bases, leaving 8 bases of the junction unmatched. The CDR3 sequence is 15 residues long. Germline V gene sequence: CDR1 SGDLS, CDR2 YYNGEE. The DNA for the CDR3 is TGTGCCAGCAGTGTCGCTAGCGGGAGGGCCCATGAGCAGTTCTTC. This translates into CASSVASGRAHEQFF. The complete variable domain, with remaining parts taken from reference TRBV9 and TRBJ2-1, reads DSGVTQTPKHLITATGQRVTLRCSPRSGDLSVYWYQQSLDQGLQFLIQYYNGEERAKGNILERFSAQQFPDLHSELNLSSLELGDSALYFCASSVASGRAHEQFFGPGTRLTVL.

V usage is TRBV4-1 and J usage is TRBJ2-7; TRBD2 agrees at 9 bases. The CDR3 totals 16 residues. The germline V gene has CDR1 MGHRA and CDR2 YSYEKL. V shed 2 bases, J shed 2 bases, and the junction held 7 bases outside the gene matches. For the CDR3, the DNA is TGCGCCAGCAGCCAATATGGTCCTAGCGGGGCCTACGAGCAGTACTTC. Its translation: CASSQYGPSGAYEQYF.

This chain uses TRBV28 with TRBJ2-1, with TRBD2 matching over 8 bases. V shed 3 bases and J 8 bases; nucleotides not matched to a gene: 6. Germline assignment: CDR1 MDHEN and CDR2 SYDVKM. The CDR3 has 14 amino acids. CDR3 sequence (DNA): TGTGCCAGCAGTTTCCCCCGGGAGGGGGATGAGCAGTTCTTC. It is translated as CASSFPREGDEQFF.

The chain combines TRBV6-2 or TRBV6-3 with TRBJ2-1, with TRBD2 matching 8 bases. V trimming: 4 bases; J trimming: 2 bases; junction bases outside the gene matches: 10. CDR3 length equals 17 residues. Germline CDR1 reads MNHEY; CDR2 reads SVGEGT. CDR3: CASSSRPGLGPYNEQFF. The CDR3 bases are TGTGCCAGCAGTTCCCGCCCGGGACTAGGTCCCTACAATGAGCAGTTCTTC.

This chain links TRBV12-5 with TRBJ1-5; the match to TRBD1 covers 7 bases. Germline CDR1 and CDR2: LGHNT and FRNRAP. Germline trimming cut 3 bases from V and 6 bases from J; bases unmatched to any gene: 14. The CDR3 loop spans 17 amino acids. CDR3 sequence: CASGFSLSQGDAQPQHF. CDR3 bases: TGTGCTAGTGGTTTTTCCCTATCGCAGGGGGACGCTCAGCCCCAGCATTTT.

This clonotype was detected only once. This rearrangement joins TRBV30 to TRBJ2-3, with 10 bases identical to TRBD2. J was trimmed by 2 bases and V by 0 bases; bases with no gene match: 8. CDR1 GTSNPN and CDR2 SVGIG come from the germline V gene (reference sequence). The CDR3 totals 17 residues. The CDR3 coding sequence is TGTGCCTGGAGTGTAACGGCTAGCGGGAGTTTCACAGATACGCAGTATTTT. This gives the protein CAWSVTASGSFTDTQYF.

V is TRBV27 and J is TRBJ1-1; D not certain. In germline, CDR1 is MNHEY, CDR2 SMNVEV (reference sequence). V was pared by 2 bases and J by 5 bases, with 9 bases between. This CDR3 comprises 13 residues. DNA of the CDR3: TGTGCCAGCAGTTTAATGGGTCGTACTGAAGCTTTCTTT. This gives the protein CASSLMGRTEAFF.

The CDR3 sequence is CASSFHRVLGYTF. The DNA of the CDR3 is TGTGCCAGCAGTTTCCACAGGGTGCTTGGCTACACCTTC. J is TRBJ1-2 and V is TRBV12-3 or TRBV12-4, with D possibly matching TRBD1 (6 bases). V dropped 3 bases and J dropped 7 bases, with 12 bases sitting between them. The CDR3 has 13 amino acids.

The chain couples TRBV5-1 to TRBJ2-2; TRBD2 is a possible D gene (5 bases). This CDR3 comprises 12 residues. V lost 1 base to trimming and J lost 7 bases, with 5 bases between them. Germline CDR1 SGHRS, CDR2 YFSETQ. CDR3 loop: CASSLSGGELFF. The CDR3 bases are TGCGCCAGCAGCTTGAGCGGCGGGGAGCTGTTTTTT. Using reference TRBV5-1 and TRBJ2-2 for the parts outside the CDR3, the full variable domain is KAGVTQTPRYLIKTRGQQVTLSCSPISGHRSVSWYQQTPGQGLQFLFEYFSETQRNKGNFPGRFSGRQFSNSRSEMNVSTLELGDSALYLCASSLSGGELFFGEGSRLTVL.

This chain connects TRBV11-2 to TRBJ2-2; unclear D gene. Germline V CDR1 and CDR2: SGHAT, FQNNGV. The V gene lost 5 bases and the J gene lost 5 bases, with 6 bases spanning the gap. The CDR3 is 12 residues long. As DNA, the CDR3 is TGTGCCAGCAGCAAGAATACCGGGGAGCTGTTTTTT. Translation: CASSKNTGELFF.

The V call is TRBV28, the J call TRBJ2-7; possible D gene TRBD2, 5 bases. In germline, CDR1 is MDHEN, CDR2 SYDVKM. V was cut by 8 bases and J by 7 bases, with 15 bases left in between. The CDR3 runs 12 residues. CDR3 in DNA: TGTGCCAGCCGCACCCGGGGAAGAGAGCAGTACTTC. It encodes CASRTRGREQYF.

This sequence joins TRBV5-1 and TRBJ2-7, with a tentative D call TRBD1 (6 bases). V was shortened by 4 bases and J by 2 bases, with 16 bases between the two germline ends. The CDR3 sequence is 15 residues long. Germline CDR1 is SGHRS and CDR2 is YFSETQ. The CDR3 DNA reads as TGCGCCAGCAGCACAGAAGGACAGTCTACCTACGAGCAGTACTTC. It translates to CASSTEGQSTYEQYF.

The rearrangement joins TRBV12-3 or TRBV12-4 to TRBJ1-5; TRBD1 aligns across 8 bases. The trim removed 6 bases at V and 8 bases at J, leaving 9 bases unmatched. There are 14 residues in the CDR3. The CDR3 bases are TGTGCCAGCAGCTCGGGACAGGCAGGTGAGCCCCAGCATTTT. It yields the protein CASSSGQAGEPQHF.

V and J are TRBV25-1 and TRBJ2-5; D is uncertain. V lost 1 base and J lost 5, with 11 bases in between. Per germline, CDR1 MGHDK and CDR2 SYGVNS. The CDR3 is 14 amino acids. This chain's CDR3 is CASSESSAVETQYF. The CDR3 DNA reads TGTGCCAGCAGTGAATCCTCGGCTGTCGAGACCCAGTACTTC.

This clonotype was seen a handful of times. This chain connects TRBV14 to TRBJ1-4, with no clear D. The germline V gene has CDR1 SGHDN and CDR2 FVKESK. The CDR3 runs to 13 residues. V dropped 1 base and J dropped 4 bases, with 4 bases sitting between them. The CDR3 DNA is TGTGCCAGCAGCCAAGTCGGTAATGAAAAACTGTTTTTT. This sequence encodes CASSQVGNEKLFF.

This rearrangement joins TRBV5-6 to TRBJ2-7; the D is unclear. V shed 6 bases and J shed 2 bases, with 15 bases lying between them. There are 14 residues in the CDR3. Germline V gives CDR1 SGHDT, CDR2 YYEEEE. The CDR3 here is CASNSALEPYEQYF. For the CDR3, the DNA is TGTGCCAGCAACTCCGCGTTGGAGCCCTACGAGCAGTACTTC.

The V gene is TRBV29-1, the J gene TRBJ2-5; D remains ambiguous. The V and J ends lost 1 base and 1 base respectively, with 4 bases between them. The V gene's germline CDR1 is SQVTM and CDR2 ANQGSEA. This CDR3 contains 12 residues. CDR3 sequence (DNA): TGCAGCGTTGAAGTTGGCCAAGAGACCCAGTACTTC. It codes for CSVEVGQETQYF.

V is TRBV6-5 and J is TRBJ2-2; 7 nucleotides match TRBD1. The CDR3 runs 13 residues. Looked up from germline, CDR1 is MNHEY and CDR2 is SVGAGI. V lost 3 bases and J lost 6; bases outside the gene matches: 1. CDR3 sequence reads: CASSYGQAGELFF. The CDR3 nucleotides are TGTGCCAGCAGTTATGGACAGGCCGGGGAGCTGTTTTTT.

The chain is built from TRBV10-3 and TRBJ2-2; D perhaps matches TRBD2 (6 bases). CDR3 length: 13 residues. Trimming took off 11 bases at V and 0 bases at J, with 10 bases between the two ends. In germline, CDR1 is ENHRY, CDR2 SYGVKD. This CDR3 is CAAGTSNTGELFF. CDR3 in DNA: TGTGCCGCCGGGACTTCGAACACCGGGGAGCTGTTTTTT.